The 9 T cell receptor beta chains in this list originate from one sample, sequenced in a study of blood T cell repertoires in COVID-19. Only in-frame clones appear in the TCRdb table, and some are missing; sequencing was by immunoSEQ multiplex PCR. The sample records about 130,000 clones, more than 70% being singletons. Sequenced input: peripheral blood. Receptor source: a woman of 80 years or more with acute or convalescent COVID-19.

The V gene is TRBV5-1, the J gene TRBJ2-6; 9 bases line up with TRBD1. Germline loops: CDR1 SGHRS, CDR2 YFSETQ. With 4 bases clipped from V and 1 base from J, the junction kept 6 bases outside the gene matches. This CDR3 has 17 residues. CDR3: CASSPQGAGSGANVLTF. CDR3 nucleotide sequence: TGCGCCAGCAGCCCACAGGGGGCCGGGTCTGGGGCCAACGTCCTGACTTTC.

The gene calls are TRBV18 and TRBJ2-1; TRBD1 might be the D (5 bases). The V end lost 2 bases, the J end lost 7 bases, and 9 bases lay between the germline ends. The CDR3 runs to 13 residues. Germline values: CDR1 KGHSH, CDR2 LQKENI. CDR3: CASSPRGDNEQFF. The CDR3 coding sequence is TGTGCCAGCTCACCAAGGGGTGATAATGAGCAGTTCTTC.

The chain has TRBV24-1 and TRBJ2-2; D not certain. Looked up from germline, CDR1 is KGHDR and CDR2 is SFDVKD. The length of the CDR3 is 14 residues. The V end lost 8 bases, the J end lost 0 bases, and 9 bases lay between the germline ends. CDR3 DNA: TGTGCCACCATGAGTATGACGAACACCGGGGAGCTGTTTTTT. It yields the protein CATMSMTNTGELFF.

The chain is built from TRBV6-6 and TRBJ2-7, with 11 bases aligning to TRBD2. The V gene's germline CDR1 is MNHNY and CDR2 SVGAGI (reference sequence). The CDR3 covers 14 residues. J lost 0 bases, V lost 6 bases, and 1 base had no gene match. CDR3 sequence reads: CASSTSGGSYEQYF. DNA of the CDR3: TGTGCCAGCAGCACTAGCGGGGGCTCCTACGAGCAGTACTTC.

J is TRBJ2-3 and V is TRBV5-8; 8 bases are a match to TRBD2. Per germline, CDR1 SGHTS and CDR2 YDEGEE. The CDR3 is made up of 16 amino acids. V trimming: 0 bases; J trimming: 6 bases; junction bases outside the gene matches: 9. CDR3 sequence (DNA): TGTGCCAGCAGCTTGGTGTTAGCGGGGCCTACCGATACGCAGTATTTT. Residues: CASSLVLAGPTDTQYF.

The chain joins TRBV2 to TRBJ2-3; weak D call: TRBD2 (5 bases). CDR1 and CDR2 (germline): SNHLY, FYNNEI. This CDR3 contains 13 residues. Trimming left V 6 bases short and J 8 bases short, with 15 bases between. The CDR3 loop is CASRGASGVTQYF. CDR3 bases: TGTGCCAGCAGAGGCGCAAGCGGAGTTACGCAGTATTTT.

The chain links TRBV5-4 to TRBJ1-1, with TRBD1 matching 7 bases. V gave up 5 bases and J gave up 3 bases; unmatched junction bases: 7. The CDR3 has 14 amino acids. CDR1 is SGHNT and CDR2 is YYREEE in the germline V gene (reference sequence). The CDR3 DNA follows: TGTGCCAGCAGAAAGCAGGGGGATCACACTGAAGCTTTCTTT. Amino acids: CASRKQGDHTEAFF.

The chain employs TRBV2 and TRBJ1-6, with 8 bases aligning to TRBD1. Losses at the gene ends were 1 base for V and 8 bases for J; bases not matched to a gene: 4. The CDR3 covers 15 residues. Germline CDR1 SNHLY, CDR2 FYNNEI. CDR3 DNA sequence: TGTGCCAGCAGTGAAGAGGGCAGGGGGCATTCACCCCTCCACTTT. Translating gives CASSEEGRGHSPLHF.

J is TRBJ1-3 and V is TRBV6-5; D gene unclear. The CDR3 totals 14 residues. V gave up 5 bases and J gave up 0 bases, with 8 bases separating them. CDR1 is MNHEY, CDR2 SVGAGI, per germline. The CDR3 DNA sequence: TGTGCCAGCAGTCAACAGAACTCTGGAAACACCATATATTTT. Translating gives CASSQQNSGNTIYF.